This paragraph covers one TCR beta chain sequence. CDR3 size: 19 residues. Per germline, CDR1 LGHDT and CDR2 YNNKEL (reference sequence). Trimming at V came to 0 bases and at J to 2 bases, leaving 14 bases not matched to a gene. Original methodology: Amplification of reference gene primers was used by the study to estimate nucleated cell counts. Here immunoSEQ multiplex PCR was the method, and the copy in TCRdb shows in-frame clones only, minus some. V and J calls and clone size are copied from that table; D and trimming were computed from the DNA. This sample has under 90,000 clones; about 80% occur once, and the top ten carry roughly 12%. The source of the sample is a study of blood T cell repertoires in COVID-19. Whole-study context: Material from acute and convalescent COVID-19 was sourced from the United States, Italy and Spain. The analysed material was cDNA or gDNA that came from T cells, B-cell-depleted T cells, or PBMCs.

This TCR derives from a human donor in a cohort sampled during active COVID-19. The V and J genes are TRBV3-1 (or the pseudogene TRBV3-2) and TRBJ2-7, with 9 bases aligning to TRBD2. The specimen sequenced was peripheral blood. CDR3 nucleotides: TGTGCCAGCAGCCAAGACCCACGACTAGCGGAATTTAGCACCTACGAGCAGTACTTC. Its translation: CASSQDPRLAEFSTYEQYF.